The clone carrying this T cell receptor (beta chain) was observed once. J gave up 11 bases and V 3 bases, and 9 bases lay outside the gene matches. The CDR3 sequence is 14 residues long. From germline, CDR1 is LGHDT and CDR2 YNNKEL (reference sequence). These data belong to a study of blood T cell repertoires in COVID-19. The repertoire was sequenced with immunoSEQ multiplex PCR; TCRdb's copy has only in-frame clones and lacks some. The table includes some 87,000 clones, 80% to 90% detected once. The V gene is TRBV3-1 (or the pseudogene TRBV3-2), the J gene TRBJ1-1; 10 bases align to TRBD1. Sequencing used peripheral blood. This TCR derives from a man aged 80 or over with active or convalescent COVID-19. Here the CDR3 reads CASSHGTGEVGAFF. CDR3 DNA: TGTGCCAGCAGCCACGGGACAGGGGAGGTTGGGGCTTTCTTT.